This T cell receptor (beta chain) derives from a study of lymphopenia after photon versus proton radiotherapy. Broader study findings: Better survival with proton therapy was suggested as possible, not demonstrated. After the lymphocyte nadir, photon-treated repertoires showed oligoclonal expansion, especially of CD8+ Temra cells.

Worth noting for this clone: The antigen remains unidentified.

The protocol was immunoSEQ multiplex PCR, while the TCRdb copy is restricted to in-frame clones and leaves out a portion. This table has 60,000 or so clones, around 88% appearing once. CDR3 size: 14 residues. Germline V gene sequence: CDR1 SGHAT, CDR2 FQNNGV. V lost 5 bases and J 4 bases, leaving 14 bases between the germline ends. Here the sequenced sample was peripheral blood, taken from a patient treated with photon-based radiotherapy. This receptor was taken from a man aged 35 to 55 with gastric cancer. The chain employs TRBV11-2 and TRBJ1-1; possible D gene TRBD1, 5 bases. In DNA form, the CDR3 reads TGTGCCAGCAGCAACCTGGGGGGGATCACTGAAGCTTTCTTT. This sequence encodes CASSNLGGITEAFF.